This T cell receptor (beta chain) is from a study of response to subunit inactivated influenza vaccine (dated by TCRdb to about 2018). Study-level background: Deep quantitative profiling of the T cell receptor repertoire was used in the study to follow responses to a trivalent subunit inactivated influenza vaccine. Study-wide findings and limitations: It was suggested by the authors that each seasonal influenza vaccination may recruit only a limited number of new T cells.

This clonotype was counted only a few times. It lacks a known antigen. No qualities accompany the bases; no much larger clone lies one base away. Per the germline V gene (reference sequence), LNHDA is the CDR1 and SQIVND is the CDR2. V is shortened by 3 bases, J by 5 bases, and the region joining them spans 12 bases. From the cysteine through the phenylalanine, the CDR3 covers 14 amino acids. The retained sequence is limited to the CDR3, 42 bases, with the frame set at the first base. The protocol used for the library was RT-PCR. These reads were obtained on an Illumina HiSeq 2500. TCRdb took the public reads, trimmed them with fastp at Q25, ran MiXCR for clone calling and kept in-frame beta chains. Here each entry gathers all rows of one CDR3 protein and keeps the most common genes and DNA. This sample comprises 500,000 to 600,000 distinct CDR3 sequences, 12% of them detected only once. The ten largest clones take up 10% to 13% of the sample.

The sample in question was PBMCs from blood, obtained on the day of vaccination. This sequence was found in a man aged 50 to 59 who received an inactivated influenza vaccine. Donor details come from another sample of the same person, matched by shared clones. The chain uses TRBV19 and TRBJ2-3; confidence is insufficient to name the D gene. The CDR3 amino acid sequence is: CASSMWGKGDTQYF. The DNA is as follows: TGTGCCAGTAGTATGTGGGGAAAAGGAGATACGCAGTATTTT.